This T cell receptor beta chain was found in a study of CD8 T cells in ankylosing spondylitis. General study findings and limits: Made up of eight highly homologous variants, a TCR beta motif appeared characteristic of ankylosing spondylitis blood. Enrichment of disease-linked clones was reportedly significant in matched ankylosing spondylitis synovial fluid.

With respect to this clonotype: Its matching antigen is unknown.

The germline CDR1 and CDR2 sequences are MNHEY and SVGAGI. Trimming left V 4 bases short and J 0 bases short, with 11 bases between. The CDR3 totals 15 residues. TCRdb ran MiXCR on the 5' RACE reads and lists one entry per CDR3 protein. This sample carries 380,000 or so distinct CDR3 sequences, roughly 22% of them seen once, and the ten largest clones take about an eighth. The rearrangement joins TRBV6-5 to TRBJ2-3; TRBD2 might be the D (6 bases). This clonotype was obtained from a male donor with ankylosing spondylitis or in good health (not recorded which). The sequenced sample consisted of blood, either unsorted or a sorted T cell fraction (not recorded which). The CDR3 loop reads CASSWGVSSTDTQYF. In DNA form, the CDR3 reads TGTGCCAGCAGTTGGGGGGTTTCTAGCACAGATACGCAGTATTTT.